The clone carrying this T cell receptor beta chain was observed at least ten times. Its antigen is not known. The library attached unique molecular identifiers to individual cDNA molecules. TCRdb re-derived calls from the RACE reads in MiXCR, one entry per CDR3 protein. Among roughly 69,000 distinct CDR3 sequences listed, 10% were seen once. CDR1 and CDR2 from the germline V gene are SGHRS and YFSETQ. The CDR3 length is 17 residues. Trimming pared 1 base from V and 4 bases from J, leaving 20 bases between. The entry originates in a study of human T cells and chemical hapten exposure. Findings and limits, study-wide: PT1 expanded TCR numbers tracked positively with patch test score.

Time point described: patch test 2, 6 weeks after DPC sensitization. The treatment here: therapeutic diphenylcyclopropenone sensitization with weekly scalp DPC. At patch-test visits, sampling came before the patch test. The authors' total RNA extraction used unfractionated whole blood. The starting material was whole blood, obtained in connection with sensitization to the hapten diphenylcyclopropenone (DPC). V usage is TRBV5-1 and J usage is TRBJ1-1, with D unclear. The receptor comes from a woman aged 45-65 years with alopecia areata. Some clones in this sample may be carry-over from other donors' samples. In nucleotides, the CDR3 is TGCGCCAGCAGCTTGTTCGGACCGCGCGGAGTTGGCACTGAAGCTTTCTTT. This gives the protein CASSLFGPRGVGTEAFF.